This passage covers 16 T cell receptor beta chains from one sample sequenced in a study of blood T cell repertoires in COVID-19. Sequencing was performed with immunoSEQ multiplex PCR; in TCRdb, only in-frame clones are kept and a portion is missing. This sample yields roughly 180,000 clones, of which less than 85% are seen a single time; roughly 7.1% belongs to the top ten. Material for sequencing was peripheral blood. These receptors all come from a human donor in a cohort sampled during active COVID-19.

V is TRBV19 and J is TRBJ1-5, with 8 bases aligning to TRBD1. V gave up 1 base and J gave up 5 bases; unmatched junction bases: 7. The CDR3 loop spans 16 amino acids. Germline V gene data show CDR1 as LNHDA and CDR2 as SQIVND (reference sequence). As DNA, the CDR3 is TGTGCCAGTAGTATAGCACCCGGGACAGGCTATCAGCCCCAGCATTTT. It yields the protein CASSIAPGTGYQPQHF.

The chain carries TRBV7-6 and TRBJ2-2; D is perhaps TRBD2 (6 bases). With 1 base removed from V and 5 bases from J, the gap between germline ends came to 17 bases. The length of the CDR3 is 17 residues. Germline V gene data show CDR1 as SGHVS and CDR2 as FNYEAQ. CDR3 in amino acids: CASSLEGGTQVTGELFF. The CDR3 DNA is TGTGCCAGCAGCTTAGAGGGCGGGACGCAAGTTACCGGGGAGCTGTTTTTT.

The chain uses TRBV10-3 and TRBJ2-2; possibly TRBD2 for D (5 bases). The CDR3 sequence is 14 residues long. Germline values: CDR1 ENHRY, CDR2 SYGVKD. Trimming stripped 4 bases from V and 5 bases from J, with 11 bases between. The chain's CDR3 is CAISAPRETGELFF. DNA of the CDR3: TGTGCCATCAGTGCCCCTAGGGAGACCGGGGAGCTGTTTTTT.

The chain employs TRBV5-4 and TRBJ2-7, with 7 bases matching TRBD2. The junction had 7 bases not matched to a gene; V was cut back by 5 bases and J by 2 bases. Germline-derived CDR1 and CDR2 are SGHNT and YYREEE (reference sequence). The CDR3 consists of 14 residues. This CDR3 reads CASSPRGEAYEQYF. The DNA of the CDR3 is TGTGCCAGCAGTCCCCGGGGGGAAGCCTACGAGCAGTACTTC.

The chain recombines TRBV19 with TRBJ1-5; no clear D gene. The length of the CDR3 is 16 residues. CDR1 and CDR2 from the germline V gene are LNHDA and SQIVND (reference sequence). V lost 6 bases and J lost 5, with 20 bases in between. The CDR3 DNA is TGTGCCAGTAGATACATAGCGGCAGGCGGGCATCAGCCCCAGCATTTT. Its protein is CASRYIAAGGHQPQHF.

This chain connects TRBV9 to TRBJ2-3, with 9 positions matching TRBD1. Germline CDR1 SGDLS, CDR2 YYNGEE. V was clipped by 0 bases and J by 4 bases; unmatched bases: 3. This CDR3 is built from 15 residues. CDR3 loop: CASSVADRGSDTQYF. The DNA for the CDR3 is TGTGCCAGCAGCGTAGCGGACAGGGGTTCAGATACGCAGTATTTT.

This sequence joins TRBV3-1 (or the pseudogene TRBV3-2) and TRBJ1-4, with 10 positions matching TRBD1. Germline-derived CDR1 and CDR2 are LGHDT and YNNKEL (reference sequence). The CDR3 runs 14 residues. V lost 4 bases, J lost 6 bases, and 2 bases stayed unmatched. The CDR3, as DNA: TGTGCCAGCAGCCCCGGGACAGGGGATGAAAAACTGTTTTTT. Amino acid sequence: CASSPGTGDEKLFF.

V gene TRBV6-2 or TRBV6-3 combines with J gene TRBJ2-3; TRBD2 matches at 8 bases. The CDR3 extends over 17 amino acids. Losses at the gene ends were 6 bases for V and 0 bases for J; bases not matched to a gene: 11. CDR1 is MNHEY, CDR2 SVGEGT, per germline. CDR3 in amino acids: CASSPNLAGTSTDTQYF. The CDR3 coding sequence is TGTGCCAGCAGCCCAAATTTAGCGGGGACGAGCACAGATACGCAGTATTTT.

This rearrangement joins TRBV11-1 to TRBJ1-2, with a possible D match to TRBD1 (6 bases). This CDR3 region has 12 residues. The V and J ends lost 8 bases and 2 bases respectively, with 9 bases between them. Per germline, CDR1 SGHAT and CDR2 FQDESV (reference sequence). DNA for the CDR3: TGTGCCAGCGCGGGGGGCAACTATGGCTACACCTTC. Translating it yields CASAGGNYGYTF.

The rearrangement uses TRBV15 and TRBJ1-2, with TRBD1 identical over 7 bases. The CDR3 runs to 13 residues. From germline, CDR1 is LNHNV and CDR2 YYDKDF (reference sequence). V dropped 1 base and J dropped 9; count of bases not matched to a gene: 5. CDR3 protein: CATSRGTGGSYTF. The CDR3 DNA sequence: TGTGCCACCAGCAGAGGGACAGGTGGAAGCTACACCTTC.

The chain carries TRBV15 and TRBJ1-3; the match to TRBD1 covers 7 bases. Germline V gene sequence: CDR1 LNHNV, CDR2 YYDKDF (reference sequence). The CDR3 runs to 17 residues. With V trimmed by 0 bases and J by 4 bases, 9 bases remained unmatched. CDR3 sequence reads: CATSREGPGTEGNTIYF. CDR3 sequence (DNA): TGTGCCACCAGCAGAGAAGGGCCCGGGACAGAAGGAAACACCATATATTTT.

The V gene is TRBV4-2, the J gene TRBJ1-2, with 7 bases matching TRBD1. The V gene's germline CDR1 is LGHNA and CDR2 YNFKEQ. There are 17 residues in the CDR3. Trimming cost V 1 base and J 2 bases; bases outside gene matches: 10. The CDR3 reads CASSQVVPGTDNYGYTF. Here the CDR3 DNA reads TGTGCCAGCAGCCAAGTTGTCCCCGGGACAGACAACTATGGCTACACCTTC.

This clone came up a few times. This rearrangement joins TRBV25-1 to TRBJ1-3; D is perhaps TRBD1 (5 bases). This CDR3 region has 15 residues. The V gene's germline CDR1 is MGHDK and CDR2 SYGVNS. Trimming took 2 bases from V and 2 from J, leaving 10 bases between them. CDR3 residues: CASSEGGATGNTIYF. DNA of the CDR3: TGTGCCAGCAGTGAAGGAGGGGCAACTGGAAACACCATATATTTT.

The chain uses TRBV5-1 and TRBJ2-1, with 9 bases fitting TRBD2. The ends lost 4 bases at V and 8 bases at J; junction bases unmatched: 13. CDR3 length: 16 residues. The germline V gene has CDR1 SGHRS and CDR2 YFSETQ. CDR3 residues: CASSTRGGGGGYEQFF. In DNA form, the CDR3 reads TGCGCCAGCAGCACCCGCGGAGGCGGGGGGGGGTATGAGCAGTTCTTC.

The genes are TRBV2 and TRBJ1-1; D is perhaps TRBD1 (5 bases). The CDR3 is 15 amino acids. V gave up 3 bases and J gave up 7 bases, with 18 bases separating them. Germline V gene sequence: CDR1 SNHLY, CDR2 FYNNEI. The CDR3 is CASSDAQINRIEAFF. CDR3 nucleotide sequence: TGTGCCAGCAGTGACGCGCAAATTAACAGGATTGAAGCTTTCTTT.

The chain links TRBV15 to TRBJ2-7; D is uncertain. Germline-derived CDR1 and CDR2 are LNHNV and YYDKDF (reference sequence). The CDR3 contains 12 residues. Trimming pared 0 bases from V and 6 bases from J, leaving 6 bases between. Written as DNA, the CDR3 is TGTGCCACCAGCAGAGAATATTCCGAGCAGTACTTC. It codes for CATSREYSEQYF.